This entry lists 9 T cell receptor beta chains sequenced from one sample in a study of shared T cell receptors in the human thymus. The table came from immunoSEQ multiplex PCR; TCRdb's copy has only in-frame clones and leaves some out. The sample contains 640,000 or so clones, more than 70% of which appear only once. These same records also appear under a second study, on human thymus T cells.

The sample was thymocytes. The receptors were gathered from a boy younger than two with a congenital heart defect.

The rearrangement uses TRBV15 and TRBJ1-2, with D unclear. The V end lost 1 base, the J end lost 8 bases, and 8 bases lay between the germline ends. The CDR3 consists of 12 residues. Germline V gene data show CDR1 as LNHNV and CDR2 as YYDKDF (reference sequence). DNA of the CDR3: TGTGCCACCAGCAGAGGAGGGTACGGCTACACCTTC. Translated: CATSRGGYGYTF.

The chain recombines TRBV5-1 with TRBJ2-1; 8 nucleotides match TRBD1. CDR1 and CDR2 (germline): SGHRS, YFSETQ. The V and J ends lost 4 bases and 9 bases, in that order; junction bases with no gene match: 9. The CDR3 contains 14 residues. The chain's CDR3 is CASSPDGQGGEQFF. The CDR3 nucleotides are TGCGCCAGCAGCCCAGACGGACAGGGCGGTGAGCAGTTCTTC.

The chain has TRBV5-1 and TRBJ1-1; D is perhaps TRBD1 (6 bases). V lost 1 base to trimming and J lost 0 bases, with 22 bases between them. The CDR3 sequence is 19 residues long. Germline CDR1 SGHRS, CDR2 YFSETQ. CDR3 region: CASSLTLPSGTPMNTEAFF. The CDR3, as DNA: TGCGCCAGCAGCTTGACCCTCCCATCCGGGACACCTATGAACACTGAAGCTTTCTTT.

The chain uses TRBV5-1 and TRBJ2-2; D is unclear. The CDR3 totals 13 residues. Looked up from germline, CDR1 is SGHRS and CDR2 is YFSETQ. The V gene lost 6 bases and the J gene lost 4 bases, with 10 bases spanning the gap. The DNA for the CDR3 is TGCGCCAGCAAACAGCCTTTCACCGGGGAGCTGTTTTTT. Amino acid sequence: CASKQPFTGELFF. Complete variable domain (other parts from reference TRBV5-1 and TRBJ2-2): KAGVTQTPRYLIKTRGQQVTLSCSPISGHRSVSWYQQTPGQGLQFLFEYFSETQRNKGNFPGRFSGRQFSNSRSEMNVSTLELGDSALYLCASKQPFTGELFFGEGSRLTVL.

This clone has a single count. The J gene is TRBJ2-7, the V gene TRBV9; D might be TRBD1 (5 bases). The CDR3 spans 15 residues. V lost 2 bases to trimming and J lost 3 bases, with 15 bases between them. Germline-derived CDR1 and CDR2 are SGDLS and YYNGEE. The CDR3 region is CASSVVDSVDYEQYF. The CDR3 region has the DNA TGTGCCAGCAGCGTCGTCGACAGCGTCGACTACGAGCAGTACTTC.

The chain has TRBV18 and TRBJ1-4; 9 bases agree with TRBD1. V lost 3 bases and J lost 6; bases outside the gene matches: 5. The germline CDR1 and CDR2 sequences are KGHSH and LQKENI. This CDR3 region has 15 residues. The CDR3 nucleotides read TGTGCCAGCTCACCCCCGGACAGGGGAGATGAAAAACTGTTTTTT. As protein: CASSPPDRGDEKLFF. Drawing the rest from reference TRBV18 and TRBJ1-4, the complete variable domain is NAGVMQNPRHLVRRRGQEARLRCSPMKGHSHVYWYRQLPEEGLKFMVYLQKENIIDESGMPKERFSAEFPKEGPSILRIQQVVRGDSAAYFCASSPPDRGDEKLFFGSGTQLSVL.

The chain links TRBV12-5 to TRBJ2-5; 7 nucleotides match TRBD2. The J segment lost 4 bases and the V segment lost 5 bases, leaving 4 bases of the junction unmatched. The CDR3 totals 13 residues. Germline lookup yields CDR1 LGHNT and CDR2 FRNRAP. CDR3 region: CASGPSGGETQYF. CDR3 coding DNA: TGTGCTAGTGGTCCTAGCGGCGGAGAGACCCAGTACTTC.

Worth noting for this clone: Other DNA variants within this sample encode the same CDR3. This chain joins TRBV27 and TRBJ1-6; the match to TRBD1 covers 7 bases. Looked up from germline, CDR1 is MNHEY and CDR2 is SMNVEV (reference sequence). This CDR3 comprises 15 residues. Losses at the gene ends were 6 bases for V and 6 bases for J; bases not matched to a gene: 8. CDR3 sequence (DNA): TGTGCCAGCAGAAAACCGGGACAGCTTAATTCACCCCTCCACTTT. Translating it yields CASRKPGQLNSPLHF.

The rearrangement links TRBV19 to TRBJ2-1, with a tentative D call TRBD2 (5 bases). CDR1 is LNHDA and CDR2 is SQIVND in the germline V gene (reference sequence). The CDR3 has 14 residues. V was trimmed by 3 bases and J by 4 bases, leaving 10 bases between them. The CDR3 loop is CASSISPGYNEQFF. CDR3 DNA: TGTGCCAGTAGTATCTCGCCGGGGTACAATGAGCAGTTCTTC.